The 18 T cell receptor beta chains given below trace back to one sample, sequenced in a study of early T cells in non-severe SARS-CoV-2 infection. TCRdb called the 5' RACE reads again in MiXCR, with one record for every CDR3 protein. The data contain some 62,000 distinct CDR3 sequences, roughly a tenth of them singletons. What was sequenced was whole blood. These receptors all come from an adult who was a healthcare worker with PCR-confirmed SARS-CoV-2 infection or an uninfected control (not recorded which).

This clonotype appeared once. The V and J genes are TRBV5-1 and TRBJ2-3, with a weak D call TRBD1 (5 bases). V was shortened by 4 bases and J by 0 bases, with 18 bases between the two germline ends. The CDR3 has 17 residues. The germline V gene encodes CDR1 SGHRS and CDR2 YFSETQ. The CDR3 DNA follows: TGCGCCAGCAGCCGCGGAGACAGACAGCCCAGCACAGATACGCAGTATTTT. It encodes CASSRGDRQPSTDTQYF.

The CDR3 reads CAISSRDTGDEQFF. CDR3 sequence (DNA): TGTGCCATCAGCTCCCGGGACACAGGCGATGAGCAGTTCTTC. The V call is TRBV10-3, the J call TRBJ2-1; tentatively, D is TRBD1 (6 bases). Germline CDR1 ENHRY, CDR2 SYGVKD. Trimming pared 6 bases from V and 8 bases from J, leaving 17 bases between. This CDR3 has 14 residues.

This clonotype was counted ten times or more. The CDR3 protein is CSALGGAGNNEQFF. Here the CDR3 DNA reads TGCAGTGCCCTCGGGGGGGCTGGGAACAATGAGCAGTTCTTC. The J gene is TRBJ2-1, the V gene TRBV20-1, with TRBD2 identical over 8 bases. The CDR3 is made up of 14 amino acids. Germline trimming cut 6 bases from V and 5 bases from J; bases unmatched to any gene: 9. Per the germline V gene, CDR1 is DFQATT and CDR2 is SNEGSKA (reference sequence).

The V gene is TRBV20-1, the J gene TRBJ1-5, with TRBD1 as a possible D gene (5 bases). Germline-derived CDR1 and CDR2 are DFQATT and SNEGSKA (reference sequence). This CDR3 region has 14 residues. Deletions cut 4 bases from V and 6 bases from J, with 16 bases between. The CDR3 DNA reads as TGCAGTGCTACCCTTGGCCAGGGCGGTCAGCCCCAGCATTTT. It is translated as CSATLGQGGQPQHF.

CDR3 sequence: CASSITVNTEAFF. CDR3 in DNA: TGTGCCAGCAGTATTACAGTGAACACTGAAGCTTTCTTT. The chain links TRBV2 to TRBJ1-1; no clear D gene. Germline values: CDR1 SNHLY, CDR2 FYNNEI. Trimming left V 5 bases short and J 0 bases short, with 7 bases between. The length of the CDR3 is 13 residues.

This clonotype was detected ten times or more. The rearrangement uses TRBV2 and TRBJ1-1; 11 bases align to TRBD1. J lost 1 base, V lost 9 bases, and 4 bases had no gene match. The CDR3 has 14 residues. Germline-derived CDR1 and CDR2 are SNHLY and FYNNEI. CDR3 sequence reads: CASGTGGRNTEAFF. CDR3 bases: TGTGCCAGTGGGACAGGGGGGAGGAACACTGAAGCTTTCTTT.

This clonotype was observed a handful of times. V usage is TRBV29-1 and J usage is TRBJ1-2, with D unclear. Germline V gene lookup returns CDR1 SQVTM and CDR2 ANQGSEA. Trimming removed 3 bases from V and 0 bases from J, with 11 bases in between. The CDR3 sequence is 14 residues long. The CDR3 reads CSVESATPNYGYTF. CDR3 bases: TGCAGCGTTGAGTCGGCCACCCCTAACTATGGCTACACCTTC.

This clonotype was found many times. The chain joins TRBV27 to TRBJ2-1; D is possibly TRBD1 (6 bases). The CDR3 has 13 amino acids. Germline V CDR1 and CDR2: MNHEY, SMNVEV (reference sequence). V lost 2 bases to trimming and J lost 6 bases, with 8 bases between them. The CDR3 region has the DNA TGTGCCAGCAGTTTAAGGGGGTTCAATGAGCAGTTCTTC. Translating it yields CASSLRGFNEQFF.

The CDR3: CSARGLGVGEKLFF. DNA of the CDR3: TGCAGTGCTAGAGGCCTTGGGGTAGGCGAAAAACTGTTTTTT. This sequence joins TRBV20-1 and TRBJ1-4; D gene unclear. The CDR3 sequence is 14 residues long. CDR1 DFQATT and CDR2 SNEGSKA come from the germline V gene (reference sequence). V lost 1 base and J lost 8, with 14 bases in between.

This clonotype occurred a few times. The V call is TRBV6-6, the J call TRBJ2-7; no definite D call. Per germline, CDR1 MNHNY and CDR2 SVGAGI (reference sequence). Trimming removed 6 bases from V and 1 base from J, with 13 bases in between. This CDR3 spans 14 amino acids. The CDR3 region has the DNA TGTGCCAGCAGCCCCCTCGCCGGGTCCTACGAGCAGTACGTC. It specifies CASSPLAGSYEQYV.

This clonotype was picked up a small number of times. The CDR3 DNA reads TGTGCCAGCAGCCAAGAGGACAGGGGGCCATCTTATGGCTACACCTTC. Translating it yields CASSQEDRGPSYGYTF. The V call is TRBV3-1, the J call TRBJ1-2; 11 nucleotides line up with TRBD1. The CDR3 is made up of 16 amino acids. Per the germline V gene, CDR1 is LGHDT and CDR2 is YNNKEL (reference sequence). V shed 0 bases, J shed 5 bases, and the junction held 5 bases outside the gene matches.

J is TRBJ2-2 and V is TRBV4-1; 12 nucleotides agree with TRBD1. Trimming cost V 6 bases and J 5 bases; bases outside gene matches: 28. The CDR3 contains 23 residues. Germline V gene data show CDR1 as MGHRA and CDR2 as YSYEKL. The CDR3 region is CASSHRLRRTEKGTGGDTGELFF. CDR3 nucleotides: TGCGCCAGCAGTCACAGGCTTCGAAGGACCGAAAAAGGGACAGGGGGCGATACCGGGGAGCTGTTTTTT.

In its sample, this clonotype was seen a few times. The chain has TRBV10-1 and TRBJ1-5, with TRBD1 as a possible D gene (5 bases). Germline CDR1 is WNHNN and CDR2 is SYGVQD (reference sequence). The CDR3 length is 13 residues. Trimming shortened V by 6 bases and J by 11 bases, and 17 bases separated the two germline ends. CDR3 DNA: TGCGCCAGCAGAGAACCCAGGGATTGGGCCCAGCATTTT. It specifies CASREPRDWAQHF.

This clonotype was detected a few times. V and J are TRBV6-1 and TRBJ1-4; 10 bases match TRBD1. Unmatched junction bases numbered 6, after V lost 6 bases and J lost 8 bases. This CDR3 spans 14 amino acids. Germline-derived CDR1 and CDR2 are MNHNS and SASEGT. The CDR3 DNA sequence: TGTGCCAGCAGGGCCGGGACAGGGGTCGAAAAACTGTTTTTT. Amino acids: CASRAGTGVEKLFF.

The chain joins TRBV12-3 or TRBV12-4 to TRBJ1-1, with a possible D match to TRBD1 (6 bases). This CDR3 spans 13 amino acids. The V end was cut by 6 bases, the J end by 0 bases, with 8 bases between. The CDR3: CASRDRMNTEAFF. The CDR3 DNA follows: TGTGCCAGCAGGGACAGAATGAACACTGAAGCTTTCTTT.

V gene TRBV5-1 combines with J gene TRBJ2-2, with 7 bases that match TRBD1. The germline CDR1 and CDR2 sequences are SGHRS and YFSETQ. V shed 0 bases and J 5 bases; nucleotides not matched to a gene: 4. The CDR3 is 15 amino acids. The CDR3 spells CASSLEGGGTGELFF. CDR3 bases: TGCGCCAGCAGCTTGGAAGGGGGCGGAACCGGGGAGCTGTTTTTT.

At least ten counts were recorded for this clonotype. V usage is TRBV15 and J usage is TRBJ2-3; possibly TRBD2 for D (5 bases). Trimming cost V 1 base and J 1 base, with 6 bases left between them. The germline CDR1 and CDR2 sequences are LNHNV and YYDKDF (reference sequence). The CDR3 spans 14 residues. The CDR3 DNA reads as TGTGCCACCAGCAGAGGGACTCGCACAGATACGCAGTATTTT. It codes for CATSRGTRTDTQYF.

This clonotype was detected many times. V gene TRBV11-2 combines with J gene TRBJ2-3; D is undetermined. Germline CDR1 is SGHAT and CDR2 is FQNNGV. The CDR3 length is 15 residues. Trimming removed 5 bases from V and 1 base from J, with 13 bases in between. The CDR3 loop is CASSLSVARTDTQYF. The CDR3 DNA follows: TGTGCCAGCAGCCTGTCGGTAGCTCGCACAGATACGCAGTATTTT.